A single sample is the source of the 20 T cell receptor beta chains below, sequenced in a study of identical twins. TCRdb fed the 5' RACE reads into MiXCR, producing one record per CDR3 protein. The sample includes roughly 690,000 distinct CDR3 sequences, roughly 6% of them seen just once. The sample comprised naive T cells sorted from blood. Receptor source: a man aged 18 to 29 in good health.

This clonotype was seen more than once but under ten times. As DNA, the CDR3 is TGTGCCATCCTTGCGCGGGAGGACTCCGATTCCTACGAGCAGTACTTC. Its translation: CAILAREDSDSYEQYF. The chain employs TRBV10-3 and TRBJ2-7; 8 bases agree with TRBD2. In germline, CDR1 is ENHRY, CDR2 SYGVKD. Losses at the gene ends were 8 bases for V and 1 base for J; bases not matched to a gene: 13. The CDR3 contains 16 residues.

This clonotype has a count of ten or more. The rearrangement links TRBV15 to TRBJ2-5; TRBD1 matches at 10 bases. There are 14 residues in the CDR3. CDR1 and CDR2 from the germline V gene are LNHNV and YYDKDF (reference sequence). V trimming: 5 bases; J trimming: 4 bases; junction bases outside the gene matches: 4. CDR3 nucleotides: TGTGCCACCAGCGGGGGACAGGGGAGAGAGACCCAGTACTTC. Translating it yields CATSGGQGRETQYF.

CDR3 loop: CASIEIVSYNEQFF. The CDR3 DNA reads as TGTGCCAGCATTGAGATCGTCTCCTACAATGAGCAGTTCTTC. The rearrangement joins TRBV2 to TRBJ2-1, with no clear D. Germline V CDR1 and CDR2: SNHLY, FYNNEI. CDR3 length: 14 amino acids. V was clipped by 7 bases and J by 0 bases, with 10 bases between them.

This clonotype was seen a handful of times. The chain carries TRBV19 and TRBJ2-3; 8 bases map to TRBD1. This CDR3 spans 17 amino acids. Germline CDR1 is LNHDA and CDR2 is SQIVND (reference sequence). Trimming at V came to 4 bases and at J to 3 bases, leaving 12 bases not matched to a gene. The CDR3 DNA reads as TGTGCCAGTAGTACAATTCCGGCGACAGGGGTTACAGATACGCAGTATTTT. Translated, it gives CASSTIPATGVTDTQYF.

This clonotype was observed many times. V and J are TRBV20-1 and TRBJ2-1, with unresolved D. V lost 0 bases, J lost 12 bases, and 12 bases lay in between. Germline values: CDR1 DFQATT, CDR2 SNEGSKA (reference sequence). CDR3 size: 12 residues. For the CDR3, the DNA is TGCAGTGCTAGAGATCCAGCGACTGGGCAGTTCTTC. Protein product: CSARDPATGQFF.

This clonotype was detected a few times. The chain has TRBV7-6 and TRBJ1-6; D not resolved. The CDR3 consists of 18 residues. CDR1 SGHVS and CDR2 FNYEAQ come from the germline V gene. Trimming shortened V by 3 bases and J by 0 bases, and 15 bases separated the two germline ends. In nucleotides, the CDR3 is TGTGCCAGCAGCTTCTCATCTCCCGAGAGCTCCTATAATTCACCCCTCCACTTT. It yields the protein CASSFSSPESSYNSPLHF.

The chain employs TRBV18 and TRBJ2-3, with TRBD1 matching 8 bases. Germline trimming cut 3 bases from V and 3 bases from J; bases unmatched to any gene: 8. Germline CDR1 KGHSH, CDR2 LQKENI. This CDR3 spans 16 amino acids. The CDR3 nucleotides are TGTGCCAGCTCACCGGACCCAGGGGGCCGGACAGATACGCAGTATTTT. Translated, it gives CASSPDPGGRTDTQYF.

V gene TRBV6-2 or TRBV6-3 combines with J gene TRBJ2-1; 7 positions match TRBD2. The CDR3 sequence is 14 residues long. V lost 7 bases and J lost 3; bases outside the gene matches: 6. Germline assignment: CDR1 MNHEY and CDR2 SVGEGT. This chain's CDR3 is CASNPAGYYNEQFF. The DNA of the CDR3 is TGTGCCAGCAATCCAGCGGGGTACTACAATGAGCAGTTCTTC.

This clonotype was found a few times. This chain joins TRBV6-2 or TRBV6-3 and TRBJ2-7; D ambiguous. The V gene lost 6 bases and the J gene lost 2 bases, with 17 bases spanning the gap. CDR1 is MNHEY and CDR2 is SVGEGT in the germline V gene. There are 15 residues in the CDR3. CDR3 region: CASRTPQLIPYEQYF. CDR3 coding DNA: TGTGCCAGCAGGACCCCACAACTTATTCCCTACGAGCAGTACTTC.

This clonotype came up many times. The V and J genes are TRBV12-3 or TRBV12-4 and TRBJ2-5; possibly TRBD1 or TRBD2 for D (5 bases each). V gave up 8 bases and J gave up 5 bases, with 15 bases separating them. The CDR3 spans 13 residues. DNA for the CDR3: TGTGCCAGCGGGGCCGGGATCGTGGAGACCCAGTACTTC. It specifies CASGAGIVETQYF.

This clonotype has a handful of counts. The rearrangement uses TRBV5-1 and TRBJ2-5, with D perhaps matching TRBD2 (6 bases). V lost 4 bases and J 1 base, leaving 14 bases between the germline ends. From germline, CDR1 is SGHRS and CDR2 YFSETQ. The CDR3 extends over 15 amino acids. The CDR3 protein is CASSMDGTFQETQYF. CDR3 nucleotide sequence: TGCGCCAGCAGCATGGACGGGACTTTCCAAGAGACCCAGTACTTC.

This clonotype turned up a few times. The V and J genes are TRBV6-1 and TRBJ1-1; D is unresolved. This CDR3 is 14 amino acids long. Per germline, CDR1 MNHNS and CDR2 SASEGT. V gave up 3 bases and J gave up 4 bases, with 12 bases separating them. The CDR3 region has the DNA TGTGCCAGCAGTGAGCCCGACCCAAGCACTGAAGCTTTCTTT. This translates into CASSEPDPSTEAFF.

This clonotype was picked up many times. The chain employs TRBV29-1 and TRBJ2-1; 8 bases map to TRBD2. The CDR3 has 14 residues. V lost 7 bases, J lost 3 bases, and 8 bases stayed unmatched. CDR1 and CDR2 from the germline V gene are SQVTM and ANQGSEA. The CDR3 region is CSGTAGVVYNEQFF. In DNA form, the CDR3 reads TGCAGCGGTACAGCGGGAGTGGTCTACAATGAGCAGTTCTTC.

The chain joins TRBV29-1 to TRBJ1-5; 11 bases match TRBD1. CDR1 is SQVTM, CDR2 ANQGSEA, per germline. The trim removed 7 bases at V and 6 bases at J, leaving 8 bases unmatched. The CDR3 runs 14 residues. The CDR3 nucleotides read TGCAGCGCCCGGGACAGGGGGTACGGTCAGCCCCAGCATTTT. Translating it yields CSARDRGYGQPQHF.

The sample holds many counts of this clonotype. The genes are TRBV11-2 and TRBJ2-5; no clear D. Germline V CDR1 and CDR2: SGHAT, FQNNGV. The CDR3 runs 15 residues. V dropped 5 bases and J dropped 0 bases, with 13 bases sitting between them. The DNA of the CDR3 is TGTGCCAGCAGCCCACGGGCACCCGACCAAGAGACCCAGTACTTC. Protein: CASSPRAPDQETQYF.

This clonotype was counted at least ten times. The chain has TRBV29-1 and TRBJ2-1, with 11 nucleotides matching TRBD2. The CDR3 has 14 amino acids. CDR1 is SQVTM, CDR2 ANQGSEA, per germline. Trimming took 2 bases from V and 9 from J; bases not matched to a gene: 6. CDR3 in amino acids: CSVEMTSGISEQFF. CDR3 bases: TGCAGCGTTGAAATGACTAGCGGGATAAGTGAGCAGTTCTTC.

This clonotype was seen many times. The chain has TRBV9 and TRBJ2-5; TRBD2 matches 7 bases. CDR1 is SGDLS and CDR2 is YYNGEE in the germline V gene. V lost 6 bases to trimming and J lost 1 base; unmatched junction nucleotides: 9. CDR3 length: 15 residues. CDR3 DNA sequence: TGTGCCAGCACAATAGCGGGCCTTTCCCAAGAGACCCAGTACTTC. It translates to CASTIAGLSQETQYF.

This clonotype appeared a few times. This sequence joins TRBV6-5 and TRBJ2-2; D gene ambiguous. CDR1 MNHEY and CDR2 SVGAGI come from the germline V gene. The CDR3 extends over 16 amino acids. Trimming stripped 2 bases from V and 4 bases from J, with 14 bases between. CDR3 sequence reads: CASSYIRSLGTGELFF. In DNA, the CDR3 is TGTGCCAGCAGTTACATACGCAGTTTGGGCACCGGGGAGCTGTTTTTT.

This clonotype was detected only a few times. The chain joins TRBV20-1 to TRBJ1-2; unclear D gene. The V end was cut by 5 bases, the J end by 7 bases, with 8 bases between. Germline CDR1 reads DFQATT; CDR2 reads SNEGSKA (reference sequence). The CDR3 has 10 residues. Here the CDR3 reads CSAAFSGYTF. DNA for the CDR3: TGCAGTGCTGCGTTTTCTGGCTACACCTTC.

This clonotype was observed at least ten times. This chain uses TRBV20-1 with TRBJ2-3; TRBD2 matches 7 bases. In germline, CDR1 is DFQATT, CDR2 SNEGSKA (reference sequence). With V trimmed by 6 bases and J by 4 bases, 10 bases remained unmatched. The CDR3 sequence is 14 residues long. Here the CDR3 reads CSAGVAGEADTQYF. CDR3 in DNA: TGCAGTGCCGGAGTGGCGGGAGAGGCAGATACGCAGTATTTT.